The 15 T cell receptor beta chains given below trace back to one sample, sequenced in a study of CD8+CD57+ T cells in acquired aplastic anemia. Genomic DNA served as template for TCR beta VDJ and CDR3 profiling. TCRdb used MiXCR to reprocess the reads, holding one entry per CDR3 protein. The data show fewer than 150,000 distinct CDR3 sequences, with about 46% seen just once and 2.5% held by the top ten. The sample consisted of sorted CD4+, CD8+, or CD8+CD57+ T cells (not recorded which) from PBMCs. All receptors derive from a human donor in good health, serving as a control.

This clonotype was counted ten times or more. The chain joins TRBV19 to TRBJ1-2, with D possibly matching TRBD1 (6 bases). CDR3 size: 16 residues. The ends were cut back, 4 bases at V and 4 bases at J, with 19 bases in the middle. Germline V gene lookup returns CDR1 LNHDA and CDR2 SQIVND (reference sequence). The CDR3 coding sequence is TGTGCCAGTAGTAGCGACTCACAACAGGGAGGCTATGGCTACACCTTC. It translates to CASSSDSQQGGYGYTF.

This clonotype has at least ten counts. CDR3 bases: TGTGCCAGCAGTCCCGACAGGGGTAACTATGGCTACACCTTC. Translating it yields CASSPDRGNYGYTF. The chain has TRBV7-8 and TRBJ1-2; 8 bases match TRBD1. Germline CDR1 SGHVS, CDR2 FQNEAQ. V gave up 6 bases and J gave up 1 base; unmatched junction bases: 4. CDR3 length: 14 residues. Full variable domain (missing parts from reference TRBV7-8 and TRBJ1-2): GAGVSQSPRYKVAKRGQDVALRCDPISGHVSLFWYQQALGQGPEFLTYFQNEAQLDKSGLPSDRFFAERPEGSVSTLKIQRTQQEDSAVYLCASSPDRGNYGYTFGSGTRLTVV.

This clonotype was detected many times. The rearrangement uses TRBV6-1 and TRBJ2-2; TRBD2 is a possible D gene (7 bases). The germline CDR1 and CDR2 sequences are MNHNS and SASEGT. V was shortened by 5 bases and J by 7 bases, with 14 bases between the two germline ends. The CDR3 has 14 amino acids. The CDR3 sequence: CASSPQGGNGELFF. DNA for the CDR3: TGTGCCAGCAGTCCACAGGGAGGGAACGGGGAGCTGTTTTTT.

This clonotype was recorded at least ten times. The genes are TRBV15 and TRBJ1-4; D is unresolved. This CDR3 contains 16 residues. Trimming removed 5 bases at V and 7 bases at J, with 20 bases between. Germline loops: CDR1 LNHNV, CDR2 YYDKDF (reference sequence). The CDR3 reads CATSPRTPVGGEKLFF. The DNA for the CDR3 is TGTGCCACCAGCCCTCGTACACCAGTCGGTGGTGAAAAACTGTTTTTT.

This clonotype occurred many times. The chain joins TRBV29-1 to TRBJ2-2; no firm D call. Germline V gene lookup returns CDR1 SQVTM and CDR2 ANQGSEA. The CDR3 consists of 16 residues. Deletions cut 0 bases from V and 4 bases from J, with 15 bases between. As DNA, the CDR3 is TGCAGCGTTGAAGATCGGCGGCAGATCCCCACCGGGGAGCTGTTTTTT. This translates into CSVEDRRQIPTGELFF.

This clonotype was found a few times. The chain couples TRBV5-6 to TRBJ1-5; D uncertain. Germline loops: CDR1 SGHDT, CDR2 YYEEEE. Trimming removed 3 bases from V and 9 bases from J, with 10 bases in between. The CDR3 runs to 12 residues. The CDR3 region is CASSSSLGPQHF. The CDR3 DNA follows: TGTGCCAGCAGCTCCTCCCTGGGGCCCCAGCATTTT.

This clonotype was seen many times. The chain combines TRBV3-1 with TRBJ1-2; 8 bases match TRBD1. V dropped 0 bases and J dropped 5; count of bases not matched to a gene: 8. The germline gives CDR1 LGHDT, CDR2 YNNKEL (reference sequence). This CDR3 is 16 amino acids long. The CDR3 region has the DNA TGTGCCAGCAGCCAAGAGTTGTGGACAGGGATTTATGGCTACACCTTC. As protein: CASSQELWTGIYGYTF. Complete variable domain (other parts from reference TRBV3-1 and TRBJ1-2): DTAVSQTPKYLVTQMGNDKSIKCEQNLGHDTMYWYKQDSKKFLKIMFSYNNKELIINETVPNRFSPKSPDKAHLNLHINSLELGDSAVYFCASSQELWTGIYGYTFGSGTRLTVV.

This clonotype was seen at least ten times. The rearrangement uses TRBV11-2 and TRBJ2-1; the match to TRBD1 covers 7 bases. This CDR3 is built from 15 residues. Germline V gives CDR1 SGHAT, CDR2 FQNNGV. V was clipped by 5 bases and J by 7 bases; unmatched bases: 11. The CDR3 DNA follows: TGTGCCAGCAGCCGACTCCCGACAGGGCGAAATGAGCAGTTCTTC. Its translation is CASSRLPTGRNEQFF.

This clonotype was seen at least ten times. The chain couples TRBV7-2 to TRBJ2-3; 9 positions agree with TRBD1. This CDR3 spans 15 amino acids. The junction had 5 bases not matched to a gene; V was cut back by 5 bases and J by 2 bases. Germline CDR1 and CDR2: SGHTA and FQGNSA. CDR3 loop: CASSGQGMHTDTQYF. The CDR3 region has the DNA TGTGCCAGCAGCGGACAGGGGATGCACACAGATACGCAGTATTTT.

This clonotype was recorded many times. This CDR3 reads CASSTTRGSGNTIYF. CDR3 sequence (DNA): TGTGCCAGCAGCACTACCAGGGGCTCTGGAAACACCATATATTTT. The gene calls are TRBV2 and TRBJ1-3, with D perhaps matching TRBD1 (6 bases). This CDR3 region has 15 residues. The germline V gene encodes CDR1 SNHLY and CDR2 FYNNEI. V lost 6 bases to trimming and J lost 0 bases, with 12 bases between them.

The J gene is TRBJ2-3, the V gene TRBV19; TRBD1 matches at 11 bases. Per germline, CDR1 LNHDA and CDR2 SQIVND (reference sequence). The CDR3 is 15 residues long. Trimming removed 4 bases from V and 5 bases from J; junction bases left unmatched: 5. The DNA of the CDR3 is TGTGCCAGTAGTACCGGACAGGGGGCCGTAGATACGCAGTATTTT. As protein: CASSTGQGAVDTQYF.

The CDR3 is CASSEFGAQPQHF. The CDR3 DNA reads as TGTGCCAGCAGCGAGTTTGGGGCTCAGCCCCAGCATTTT. The chain links TRBV7-9 to TRBJ1-5, with a weak D call TRBD1 (5 bases). The germline V and J ends were trimmed by 5 bases and 6 bases, with 11 bases remaining between them. The CDR3 length is 13 residues. Germline CDR1 SEHNR, CDR2 FQNEAQ (reference sequence).

This clonotype was seen repeatedly, ten times or more. The V call is TRBV7-9, the J call TRBJ2-1; 13 bases align to TRBD2. The CDR3 contains 17 residues. Trimming took 5 bases from V and 12 from J; bases not matched to a gene: 16. Germline CDR1 and CDR2: SEHNR and FQNEAQ (reference sequence). CDR3 residues: CASSPRRLAGGHPTQFF. CDR3 coding DNA: TGTGCCAGCAGCCCGCGCCGACTAGCGGGGGGACACCCAACGCAGTTCTTC.

This clonotype was detected ten times or more. The V and J genes are TRBV7-9 and TRBJ2-7, with D perhaps matching TRBD1 (5 bases). CDR1 SEHNR and CDR2 FQNEAQ come from the germline V gene (reference sequence). Trimming shortened V by 4 bases and J by 4 bases, and 8 bases separated the two germline ends. The CDR3 is 12 amino acids. CDR3 coding DNA: TGTGCCAGCAGCTCGACAGTGTACGAGCAGTACTTC. It encodes CASSSTVYEQYF.

Ten or more counts support this clonotype. This chain uses TRBV20-1 with TRBJ1-1; 12 positions match TRBD1. Germline V gives CDR1 DFQATT, CDR2 SNEGSKA (reference sequence). The CDR3 runs 14 residues. The V segment lost 5 bases and the J segment 9 bases; nucleotides outside the gene matches: 10. CDR3 amino acids: CSALTGTGGGKAFF. For the CDR3, the DNA is TGCAGTGCTCTTACCGGGACAGGGGGCGGGAAAGCTTTCTTT.